The sequence of this T cell receptor (beta chain) was determined in a study of T cell responses to AZD1222 COVID-19 vaccine. The study's findings and limits: Two AZD1222 doses significantly raised spike-specific TCR breadth and depth over controls. Donor demographics were predominantly white British with a female majority; clonal diversity may be underestimated.

This CDR3 contains 15 residues. In germline, CDR1 is SGHTA, CDR2 FQGNSA. V shed 5 bases and J 1 base; nucleotides not matched to a gene: 4. The assay was immunoSEQ multiplex PCR, and TCRdb's table has in-frame clones only and misses some. The profile shows 80,000 or so clones, 70% to 90% of them singletons. On this clone itself: Its matching antigen is unknown.

The sequence was collected from an adult in good health. The chain couples TRBV7-2 to TRBJ2-3, with TRBD2 matching 9 bases. Specimen: peripheral blood, collected on day 0 of AZD1222 vaccination. Here the CDR3 DNA reads TGTGCCAGCAGCCGGGTAGCGGGAGGCACAGATACGCAGTATTTT. This codes for CASSRVAGGTDTQYF.